This paragraph covers one T cell receptor (beta chain) sequence. The table came from immunoSEQ multiplex PCR; TCRdb's copy has only in-frame clones and leaves some out. The table has 250,000 to 300,000 clones, almost 85% seen once; the top ten hold roughly 13%. This entry belongs to a study of control samples from healthy donors and cancer patients. CDR3 length: 16 residues. The germline V gene has CDR1 LNHNV and CDR2 YYDKDF (reference sequence). V lost 3 bases and J lost 3; bases outside the gene matches: 2. Sequencing was done on a sample of PBMCs. The clonotype originates from a woman between 55 and 75 years old with lung cancer. This sequence joins TRBV15 and TRBJ1-6; TRBD1 agrees at 10 bases. CDR3: CATSRDRGNYNSPLHF. The DNA for the CDR3 is TGTGCCACCAGCAGGGACAGGGGGAACTATAATTCACCCCTCCACTTT.